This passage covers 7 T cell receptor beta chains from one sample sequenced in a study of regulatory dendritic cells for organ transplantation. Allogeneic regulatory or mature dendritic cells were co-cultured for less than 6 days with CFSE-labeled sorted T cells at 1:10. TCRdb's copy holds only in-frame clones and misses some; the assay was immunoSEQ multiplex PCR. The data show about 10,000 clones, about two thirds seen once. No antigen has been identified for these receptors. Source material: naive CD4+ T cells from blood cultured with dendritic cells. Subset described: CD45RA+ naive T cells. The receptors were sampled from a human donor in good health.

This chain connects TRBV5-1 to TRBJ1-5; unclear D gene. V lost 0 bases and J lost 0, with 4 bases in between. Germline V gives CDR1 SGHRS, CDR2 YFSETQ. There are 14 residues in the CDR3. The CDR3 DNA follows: TGCGCCAGCAGCTTGGGTTATAGCAATCAGCCCCAGCATTTT. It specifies CASSLGYSNQPQHF.

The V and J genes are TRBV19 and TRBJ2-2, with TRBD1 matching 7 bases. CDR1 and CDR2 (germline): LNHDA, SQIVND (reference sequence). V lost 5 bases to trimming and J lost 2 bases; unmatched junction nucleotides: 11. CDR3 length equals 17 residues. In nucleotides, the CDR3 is TGTGCCAGTAGTCCCCCGAGGGGGCTCACTAACACCGGGGAGCTGTTTTTT. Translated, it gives CASSPPRGLTNTGELFF.

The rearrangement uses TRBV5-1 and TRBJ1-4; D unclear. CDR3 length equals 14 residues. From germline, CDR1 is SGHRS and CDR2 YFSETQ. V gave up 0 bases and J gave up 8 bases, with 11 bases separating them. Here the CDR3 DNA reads TGCGCCAGCAGCTTGGACCAGGAAGGCGAAAAACTGTTTTTT. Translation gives CASSLDQEGEKLFF. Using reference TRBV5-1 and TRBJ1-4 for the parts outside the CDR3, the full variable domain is KAGVTQTPRYLIKTRGQQVTLSCSPISGHRSVSWYQQTPGQGLQFLFEYFSETQRNKGNFPGRFSGRQFSNSRSEMNVSTLELGDSALYLCASSLDQEGEKLFFGSGTQLSVL.

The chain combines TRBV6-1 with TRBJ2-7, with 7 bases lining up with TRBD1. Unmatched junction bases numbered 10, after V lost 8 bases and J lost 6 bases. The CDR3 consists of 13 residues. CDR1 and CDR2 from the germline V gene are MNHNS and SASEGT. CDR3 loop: CASERTGSTEQYF. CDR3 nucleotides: TGTGCCAGCGAAAGGACAGGATCGACCGAGCAGTACTTC.

In nucleotides, the CDR3 is TGCAGTGCTGCGGCGACAGGAGCTTTCTTT. Its translation: CSAAATGAFF. The chain recombines TRBV20-1 with TRBJ1-1; D perhaps matches TRBD1 (6 bases). The length of the CDR3 is 10 residues. Trimming took off 5 bases at V and 10 bases at J, with 11 bases between the two ends. Germline V gives CDR1 DFQATT, CDR2 SNEGSKA (reference sequence).

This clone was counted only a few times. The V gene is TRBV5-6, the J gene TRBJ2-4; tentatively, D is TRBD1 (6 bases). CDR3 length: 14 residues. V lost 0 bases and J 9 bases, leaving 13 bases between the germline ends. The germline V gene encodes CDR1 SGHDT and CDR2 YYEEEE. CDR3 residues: CASSLGTEISIQYF. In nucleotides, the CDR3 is TGTGCCAGCAGCTTGGGGACAGAAATCAGCATTCAGTACTTC. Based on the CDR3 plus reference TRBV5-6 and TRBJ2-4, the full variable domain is DAGVTQSPTHLIKTRGQQVTLRCSPKSGHDTVSWYQQALGQGPQFIFQYYEEEERQRGNFPDRFSGHQFPNYSSELNVNALLLGDSALYLCASSLGTEISIQYFGAGTRLSVL.

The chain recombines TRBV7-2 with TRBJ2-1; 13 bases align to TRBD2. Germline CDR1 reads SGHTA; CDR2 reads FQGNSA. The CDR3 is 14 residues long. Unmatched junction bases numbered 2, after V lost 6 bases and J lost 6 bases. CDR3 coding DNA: TGTGCCAGCAGGACTAGCGGGGGGTCCAATGAGCAGTTCTTC. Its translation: CASRTSGGSNEQFF.